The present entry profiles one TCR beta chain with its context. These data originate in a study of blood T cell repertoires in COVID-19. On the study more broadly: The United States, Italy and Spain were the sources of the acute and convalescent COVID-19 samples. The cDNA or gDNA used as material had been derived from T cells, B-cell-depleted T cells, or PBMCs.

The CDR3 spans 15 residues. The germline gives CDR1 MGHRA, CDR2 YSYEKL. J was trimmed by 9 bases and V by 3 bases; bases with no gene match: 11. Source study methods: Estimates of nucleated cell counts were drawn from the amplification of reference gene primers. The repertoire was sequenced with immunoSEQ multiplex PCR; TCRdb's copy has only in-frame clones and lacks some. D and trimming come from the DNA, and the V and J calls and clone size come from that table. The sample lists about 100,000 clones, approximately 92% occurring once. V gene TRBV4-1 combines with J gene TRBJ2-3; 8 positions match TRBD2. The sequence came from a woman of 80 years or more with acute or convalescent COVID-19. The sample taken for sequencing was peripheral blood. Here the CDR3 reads CASSQRAGVSSTQYF. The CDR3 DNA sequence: TGCGCCAGCAGCCAGCGAGCGGGGGTTTCGTCCACGCAGTATTTT.